These 9 T cell receptor beta chains came from one sample sequenced in a study of beta chain features in type 1 diabetes. Expressed TCRB transcripts were sequenced after all isolated RNA was converted to cDNA. The repertoire was sequenced with immunoSEQ multiplex PCR; TCRdb's copy has only in-frame clones and lacks some. The sample yields 600,000 to 750,000 clones, 9.5% to 15% seen once. Their antigens remain unidentified. Study-level points and caveats: For Type 1 diabetes patients, all four CD4+ subsets carried TCRB CDR3s that were moderately but significantly shorter.

The specimen sequenced was naive CD4+ T cells from blood. These receptors were collected from a man aged 30 to 39 with type 1 diabetes.

This clone was recorded a few times. This chain links TRBV19 with TRBJ2-6; D not certain. V lost 2 bases to trimming and J lost 0 bases, with 11 bases between them. CDR3 length: 17 residues. Germline assignment: CDR1 LNHDA and CDR2 SQIVND (reference sequence). The CDR3 nucleotides read TGTGCCAGTAGTATATATGCGGCCCCCTCTGGGGCCAACGTCCTGACTTTC. Encoded protein: CASSIYAAPSGANVLTF.

This clone turned up a few times. This sample includes further DNA sequences coding for the same CDR3. The gene calls are TRBV7-2 and TRBJ2-1, with TRBD2 as a possible D gene (6 bases). The germline V gene has CDR1 SGHTA and CDR2 FQGNSA. The length of the CDR3 is 15 residues. V was cut by 5 bases and J by 1 base, with 12 bases left in between. As DNA, the CDR3 is TGTGCCAGCAGCCCGGGACTGGGGTCCTACAATGAGCAGTTCTTC. Translation gives CASSPGLGSYNEQFF.

As concerns this clone: The same CDR3 is also encoded by other DNA sequences in this sample. J is TRBJ2-6 and V is TRBV6-5; D gene unclear. Trimming removed 0 bases from V and 1 base from J, with 4 bases in between. In germline, CDR1 is MNHEY, CDR2 SVGAGI. The CDR3 consists of 15 residues. CDR3 protein: CASSYSGSGANVLTF. Written as DNA, the CDR3 is TGTGCCAGCAGTTACTCAGGGTCTGGGGCCAACGTCCTGACTTTC.

This clone occurred a few times. The J gene is TRBJ1-2, the V gene TRBV11-3, with D possibly being TRBD1 (5 bases). V gave up 4 bases and J gave up 7 bases, with 19 bases separating them. Germline-derived CDR1 and CDR2 are SGHNT and YENEEA. CDR3 size: 15 residues. The CDR3 DNA sequence: TGTGCCAGCAGCTCGGGGGAGGCAGGGCAGTTTGGCTACACCTTC. Amino acid sequence: CASSSGEAGQFGYTF. Variable domain in full (rest from reference TRBV11-3 and TRBJ1-2): EAGVVQSPRYKIIEKKQPVAFWCNPISGHNTLYWYLQNLGQGPELLIRYENEEAVDDSQLPKDRFSAERLKGVDSTLKIQPAELGDSAVYLCASSSGEAGQFGYTFGSGTRLTVV.

This clone was detected a few times. The chain employs TRBV10-3 and TRBJ1-2; 8 bases are a match to TRBD1. CDR1 is ENHRY, CDR2 SYGVKD, per germline. CDR3 length equals 16 residues. The V gene end was trimmed by 4 bases and the J gene end by 5 bases; junction bases not matched to a gene: 12. CDR3 sequence reads: CAISGGLQYRGYGYTF. The CDR3, as DNA: TGTGCCATCAGTGGTGGCCTCCAATACAGGGGGTATGGCTACACCTTC.

This clone was counted a few times. The V gene is TRBV27, the J gene TRBJ2-5; possible D gene TRBD1, 5 bases. Germline CDR1 is MNHEY and CDR2 is SMNVEV (reference sequence). V lost 2 bases and J 5 bases, leaving 9 bases between the germline ends. The CDR3 contains 13 residues. The CDR3 DNA follows: TGTGCCAGCAGTTTAAGGGGATTTGAGACCCAGTACTTC. Translated: CASSLRGFETQYF.

This clone was picked up a small number of times. CDR3 nucleotide sequence: TGTGCCAGCAGTGCCGGGACAGGGCCCTTCTACTATGGCTACACCTTC. It encodes CASSAGTGPFYYGYTF. V gene TRBV7-2 combines with J gene TRBJ1-2; TRBD1 aligns across 9 bases. CDR1 and CDR2 (germline): SGHTA, FQGNSA. The CDR3 spans 16 residues. With 6 bases clipped from V and 3 bases from J, the junction kept 11 bases outside the gene matches.

This clone appeared a few times. This chain connects TRBV2 to TRBJ1-4; no clear D. The CDR3 is 16 amino acids. Germline V gene sequence: CDR1 SNHLY, CDR2 FYNNEI. Between the trimmed V and J ends, which lost 3 bases and 5 bases, there was a span of 16 bases. This CDR3 reads CASSEQAGRRNEKLFF. For the CDR3, the DNA is TGTGCCAGCAGTGAGCAGGCCGGCCGGAGGAATGAAAAACTGTTTTTT.

CDR3 residues: CASSPPTALNTEAFF. CDR3 DNA: TGTGCCAGCAGTCCCCCGACAGCTTTGAACACTGAAGCTTTCTTT. The gene calls are TRBV6-5 and TRBJ1-1, with D maybe TRBD1 (5 bases). The V gene's germline CDR1 is MNHEY and CDR2 SVGAGI. V lost 5 bases and J 0 bases, leaving 13 bases between the germline ends. The CDR3 covers 15 residues.